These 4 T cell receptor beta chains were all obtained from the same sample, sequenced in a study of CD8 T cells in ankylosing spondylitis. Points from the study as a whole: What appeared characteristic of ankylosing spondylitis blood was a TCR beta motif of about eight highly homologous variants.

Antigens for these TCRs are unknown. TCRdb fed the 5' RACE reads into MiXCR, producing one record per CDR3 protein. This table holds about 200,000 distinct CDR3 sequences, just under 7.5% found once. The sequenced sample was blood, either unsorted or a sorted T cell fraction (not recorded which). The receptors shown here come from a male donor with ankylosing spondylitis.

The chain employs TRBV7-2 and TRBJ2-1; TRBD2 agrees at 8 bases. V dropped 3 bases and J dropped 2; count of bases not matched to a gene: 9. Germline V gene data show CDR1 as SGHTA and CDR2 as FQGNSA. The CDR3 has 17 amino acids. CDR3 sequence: CASSFGGRSPTYNEQFF. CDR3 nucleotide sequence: TGTGCCAGCAGCTTCGGCGGGAGGTCCCCCACCTACAATGAGCAGTTCTTC.

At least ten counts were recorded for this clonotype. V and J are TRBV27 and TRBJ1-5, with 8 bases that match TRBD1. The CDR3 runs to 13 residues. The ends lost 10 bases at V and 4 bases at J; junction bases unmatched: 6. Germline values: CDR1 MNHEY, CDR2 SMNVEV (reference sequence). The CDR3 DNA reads TGTGCCACCCAGGGGGCAGGAAATCAGCCCCAGCATTTT. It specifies CATQGAGNQPQHF.

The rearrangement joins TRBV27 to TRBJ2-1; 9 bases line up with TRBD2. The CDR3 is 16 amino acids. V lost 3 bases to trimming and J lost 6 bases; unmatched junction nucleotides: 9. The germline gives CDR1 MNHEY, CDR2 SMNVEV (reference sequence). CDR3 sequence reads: CASSFYAGGPSNEQFF. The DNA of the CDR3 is TGTGCCAGCAGTTTTTACGCGGGAGGGCCGAGCAATGAGCAGTTCTTC.

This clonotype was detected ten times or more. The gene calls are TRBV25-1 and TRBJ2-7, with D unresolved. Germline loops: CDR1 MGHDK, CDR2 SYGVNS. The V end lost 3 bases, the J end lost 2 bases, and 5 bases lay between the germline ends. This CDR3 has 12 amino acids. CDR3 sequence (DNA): TGTGCCAGCAGTGATCCCACCTACGAGCAGTACTTC. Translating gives CASSDPTYEQYF.